This section outlines one TCR beta chain sequence together with its context. In this sample, this clone turned up once. What antigen it recognizes has not been identified. Base qualities are not provided; no much larger clone lies one nucleotide away. The germline V gene provides CDR1 MRHNA and CDR2 SNTAGT. The CDR3 spans 14 residues, from the cysteine through the phenylalanine. Just the 42-base CDR3 DNA is kept, in frame starting at base 1. Deletion took 4 bases off V and 2 bases off J, with a span of 11 bases between the germline ends. The data were obtained in a study of shared clonotypes between healthy human individuals (dated by TCRdb to the early 2020s). Background on the whole study: A couple of women and a few men aged 18 to 49 years were included in the cohort. Per donor, three plates each were used for CD4 naive and CD4 memory, two for CD8 naive, and one for CD8 memory. To estimate repertoire size and how much clonotype sharing occurs between individuals, the study deeply sequenced the blood TCR repertoires of several healthy adults. Libraries were prepared and TCR repertoires were sequenced by different laboratories using diverse techniques, in order to increase sequencing depth and limit assay-specific biases. Leukapheresis yielded between about 0.9 and 9 billion PBMCs per donor. The paper's findings and limits, for the study overall: The genetic and exposure-history diversity represented was limited by the small number of donors. Rarefaction of sorted-subset datasets indicated incomplete sequencing despite the large sequencing depth. Sampling was restricted to blood, and TCR repertoires in tissue are likely to differ from TCR repertoires in blood. Clonotypes shared by all four sorted-subset donors showed higher generation probabilities than non-shared clonotypes. Pairwise subsampling led to the expectation that sequencing depth would affect the degree of clonotype sharing among donors. Across a handful of donors, roughly 5.4% of naive CD4, 3% to 4% of naive CD8, roughly 2.2% of memory CD4, and 0.4% to 0.45% of memory CD8 clonotypes were shared. Larger estimated clonotype richness was generally found for naive subsets than for memory subsets.

The donors were healthy, HIV-negative adults with no recently reported acute infections or vaccinations. Every donor was a Caucasian adult living in Nashville, Tennessee, USA. CD4+ T cells were enriched by magnetic negative selection, after which naive cells were positively selected on CD45RA and the negative fraction was taken as the memory subset. After blood collection by leukapheresis, PBMCs were isolated using Ficoll-Histopaque density gradient centrifugation and then cryopreserved in the vapor phase of liquid nitrogen. Analytical flow cytometry was used to check the purity and quantity of each magnetically sorted T cell population. Genomic DNA was isolated from each sorted fraction and quantified by UV absorbance on a Nanodrop 2000c. Using the deep immunoSEQ assay, multiplex PCR amplified TCR CDR3 regions from genomic DNA. Extracted genomic DNA from each cell subset was spread evenly across all wells of several immunoSEQ 96-well plates, with each plate serving as a replicate. For sorted subsets, approximately 0.2 ug of genomic DNA, equivalent to roughly 33,000 T cell genomes, went into each replicate PCR. Purified libraries were measured with a Qubit 3.0 fluorometer, size-checked on a Bioanalyzer 2100, and measured again with the KAPA Library Quantification kit. Every immunoSEQ 96-well plate was sequenced on a separate single-read 150-cycle Illumina NextSeq 550 flow cell. Under the source paper's analysis protocol: The immunoSEQ output contained only junctional sequences without quality scores, so filtering could not match that applied to full-length reads. To assign V/J genes and CDR3, sequences were annotated against IMGT germline references using PyIR, a Python wrapper for IgBLAST v1.9. Reads were filtered out if the reads had weak V/J assignments (E-value above 1e-6), no CDR3, stop codons, out-of-frame junctions, or ambiguous translated residues. A V3J clonotype was defined by an identical inferred V gene, J gene, and CDR3 amino acid sequence. Percentage overlap between repertoires was calculated by dividing the number of shared unique clonotypes by the size of the smaller repertoire. Repertoire richness was assessed with RTK rarefaction, the Chao1 estimator, and Recon v2.1 estimates of unobserved clonotypes. Generation probabilities were computed with OLGA for all TCRbeta clonotypes obtained by the gDNA method from a handful of donors. The clones in this table, taken by TCRdb from immuneACCESS, are in-frame only. Not every clone is retained; where verified, under half of the shortfall comes from an unresolved V gene, and the cause of the rest is unknown. D and trimming come from the DNA, and the V and J calls and clone size come from that table. The sample data list 980,000 or so clones, and 70% to 85% of these were observed just once. In total, the top ten clones hold about 1.5% of the sample.

Sequenced: memory CD4+ T cells sorted from blood. The sample's cell subset or site label, in plain terms: CD45RA-negative fraction. Here the chain combines TRBV6-4 and TRBJ2-5; no D segment can be confidently identified. The clonotype originates from a man aged 18 to 29 in good health. The base sequence is TGTGCCAGCAGTGGTTGGCCGTCACAAGAGACCCAGTACTTC. This translates into CASSGWPSQETQYF.